This TCR beta chain was profiled in a study of vaccination and CD4 T cells after COVID-19. At the Johns Hopkins FTIC core, DNA taken from cultured CD4+ T cells was sequenced by way of the Oncomine TCR Beta short-read assay. TCRdb reprocessed the PCR reads via MiXCR and lists one record per CDR3 protein. Found here are some 17,000 distinct CDR3 sequences, about 51% of them singletons; the top ten hold roughly 13%. The germline CDR1 and CDR2 sequences are DFQATT and SNEGSKA (reference sequence). The CDR3 is made up of 12 amino acids. Between the trimmed V and J ends, which lost 6 bases and 9 bases, there was a span of 17 bases. Stated time point: late sampling 161 to 241 days after vaccination in a few convalescent patients. The treatment here: roughly 11-day PBMC culture with coronavirus spike peptide pools or control peptides (ViraFEST assay). This clonotype came up a few times. Its cognate antigen is unknown.

This receptor was obtained from a human donor who had recovered from COVID-19. The rearrangement links TRBV20-1 to TRBJ1-2; D is unclear. The sample here was CD4+ T cells from blood, cultured in vitro, taken about 7 months after SARS-CoV-2 vaccination. CDR3: CSADYSFGSYTF. CDR3 DNA sequence: TGCAGTGCCGATTATTCATTTGGGAGCTACACCTTC.